This T cell receptor (beta chain) was identified in a study of vaccination and CD4 T cells after COVID-19. Regarding the study as a whole: In convalescent patients, a median roughly 87% of post-vaccine SARS-CoV-2-reactive clones appeared only after vaccination.

The CDR3 totals 13 residues. CDR1 SEHNR and CDR2 FQNEAQ come from the germline V gene (reference sequence). Trimming took off 2 bases at V and 6 bases at J, with 11 bases between the two ends. The Oncomine TCR Beta short-read assay sequenced DNA from cultured CD4+ T cells. The source of extracted genomic DNA was cultured CD4+ T cells. From the PCR reads, TCRdb called clonotypes with MiXCR, one entry per CDR3 protein. The table records around 16,000 distinct CDR3 sequences, 35% to 50% of them present only once. With regard to this clonotype: Its antigen remains unknown.

Treatment given: 10-day PBMC culture with coronavirus spike peptide pools or control peptides (ViraFEST assay). Antigen-specific T cell expansion with peptide pools preceded TCR sequencing in the ViraFEST approach. The V gene is TRBV7-9, the J gene TRBJ2-7, with D uncertain. Sample: CD4+ T cells from blood, cultured in vitro, taken after SARS-CoV-2 vaccination. The clonotype originates from a human donor who had recovered from COVID-19. CDR3 sequence reads: CASSLISAGEQYF. In nucleotides, the CDR3 is TGTGCCAGCAGCTTAATTTCGGCAGGCGAGCAGTACTTC.